What follows are 16 T cell receptor beta chains derived from one specimen sequenced in a study of blood T cell repertoires in COVID-19. Assay used: immunoSEQ multiplex PCR; TCRdb lists only in-frame clones, some missing. The sample records about 82,000 clones, about 89% being singletons. The sequenced material came from PBMCs or T cells enriched from blood (not recorded which). The origin of the receptors is a woman between 50 and 59 years old with acute COVID-19.

The chain combines TRBV19 with TRBJ2-7; 7 nucleotides align to TRBD2. Germline V CDR1 and CDR2: LNHDA, SQIVND (reference sequence). With V trimmed by 2 bases and J by 0 bases, 1 base remained unmatched. The CDR3 loop spans 14 amino acids. CDR3: CASSITSDSYEQYF. The DNA for the CDR3 is TGTGCCAGTAGTATAACTAGCGACTCCTACGAGCAGTACTTC.

The chain couples TRBV4-3 to TRBJ2-2; 9 bases fit TRBD2. V gave up 4 bases and J gave up 4 bases; unmatched junction bases: 10. CDR3 length equals 17 residues. Germline V CDR1 and CDR2: LGHNA, YSLEER. The CDR3 nucleotides are TGCGCCAGCAGCCGCGGGGCTAGCGGGATCCCCACCGGGGAGCTGTTTTTT. Amino acids: CASSRGASGIPTGELFF.

The chain carries TRBV3-1 (or the pseudogene TRBV3-2) and TRBJ1-2, with a weak D call TRBD1 (6 bases). Germline V CDR1 and CDR2: LGHDT, YNNKEL (reference sequence). The V gene lost 0 bases and the J gene lost 2 bases, with 10 bases spanning the gap. This CDR3 comprises 15 residues. The CDR3 spells CASSQDDRPNYGYTF. In DNA form, the CDR3 reads TGTGCCAGCAGCCAAGATGACAGGCCAAACTATGGCTACACCTTC.

The chain is built from TRBV24-1 and TRBJ2-1; 8 positions agree with TRBD2. The CDR3 has 17 residues. V dropped 5 bases and J dropped 0; count of bases not matched to a gene: 8. Germline V gene sequence: CDR1 KGHDR, CDR2 SFDVKD. The CDR3 nucleotides read TGTGCCACCAGTGGTGGAGCGGGAGACAGCTCCTACAATGAGCAGTTCTTC. Protein: CATSGGAGDSSYNEQFF.

The chain combines TRBV11-2 with TRBJ2-7; TRBD2 is a possible D gene (5 bases). V was shortened by 2 bases and J by 4 bases, with 9 bases between the two germline ends. The CDR3 has 13 residues. Germline V gene data show CDR1 as SGHAT and CDR2 as FQNNGV. CDR3 in DNA: TGTGCCAGCAGCTTACGGGGTCCGTACGAGCAGTACTTC. Its translation is CASSLRGPYEQYF.

CDR3 in DNA: TGTGCCAGCAGCCTAGAGGGCGGTTACACTGAAGCTTTCTTT. Protein sequence: CASSLEGGYTEAFF. This sequence joins TRBV6-2 or TRBV6-3 and TRBJ1-1; no definite D call. The CDR3 loop spans 14 amino acids. V lost 6 bases to trimming and J lost 3 bases, with 14 bases between them. Germline CDR1 reads MNHEY; CDR2 reads SVGEGT.

This chain links TRBV28 with TRBJ2-7; D is uncertain. Germline-derived CDR1 and CDR2 are MDHEN and SYDVKM. CDR3 length equals 13 residues. Trimming left V 2 bases short and J 3 bases short, with 8 bases between. The CDR3 sequence: CASSLNSFYEQYF. CDR3 DNA sequence: TGTGCCAGCAGTTTAAACAGCTTCTACGAGCAGTACTTC.

The V and J genes are TRBV24-1 and TRBJ1-2; a weak D match, TRBD1 (6 bases). Per the germline V gene, CDR1 is KGHDR and CDR2 is SFDVKD. V dropped 7 bases and J dropped 4 bases, with 18 bases sitting between them. There are 15 residues in the CDR3. The CDR3 DNA follows: TGTGCCACCAGCGGTGGGGACAAGTCGGGCTATGGCTACACCTTC. It encodes CATSGGDKSGYGYTF.

The chain combines TRBV29-1 with TRBJ1-2; possibly TRBD1 for D (6 bases). Germline CDR1 and CDR2: SQVTM and ANQGSEA. Trimming took off 3 bases at V and 5 bases at J, with 16 bases between the two ends. CDR3 length: 14 amino acids. The chain's CDR3 is CSVDPAGEQYGYTF. The CDR3 DNA is TGCAGCGTTGATCCCGCAGGGGAGCAGTATGGCTACACCTTC.

The chain links TRBV5-8 to TRBJ1-5; weak D call: TRBD1 (5 bases). This CDR3 has 13 residues. Germline V lookup: CDR1 SGHTS, CDR2 YDEGEE. Trimming stripped 3 bases from V and 10 bases from J, with 14 bases between. The CDR3: CASSSVRRGPQHF. The CDR3, as DNA: TGTGCCAGCAGCTCGGTGCGAAGGGGTCCCCAGCATTTT.

The CDR3 DNA reads TGTGCCAGTAGTATAGTTCTCGGGAGGGCCCTCTCGCCGTTCTTC. This codes for CASSIVLGRALSPFF. The chain carries TRBV19 and TRBJ2-1, with 8 positions matching TRBD2. Germline CDR1 reads LNHDA; CDR2 reads SQIVND (reference sequence). The ends lost 1 base at V and 15 bases at J; junction bases unmatched: 14. The CDR3 sequence is 15 residues long.

The chain couples TRBV11-2 to TRBJ2-1; 10 bases line up with TRBD2. CDR3 length equals 14 residues. The V gene end was trimmed by 4 bases and the J gene end by 4 bases; junction bases not matched to a gene: 1. The V gene's germline CDR1 is SGHAT and CDR2 FQNNGV. The CDR3 region is CASSSGLAYNEQFF. In DNA form, the CDR3 reads TGTGCCAGCAGCTCGGGACTAGCGTACAATGAGCAGTTCTTC.

V is TRBV5-1 and J is TRBJ2-5; 8 bases are a match to TRBD1. Germline values: CDR1 SGHRS, CDR2 YFSETQ. The length of the CDR3 is 16 residues. V was pared by 0 bases and J by 2 bases, with 6 bases of the junction left unmatched. The CDR3 spells CASSLGPGGGQETQYF. The CDR3 nucleotides are TGCGCCAGCAGCTTGGGGCCAGGGGGCGGGCAAGAGACCCAGTACTTC.

The V call is TRBV18, the J call TRBJ1-2, with 7 bases matching TRBD1. The CDR3 covers 19 residues. The junction had 18 bases not matched to a gene; V was cut back by 3 bases and J by 2 bases. Germline V gene sequence: CDR1 KGHSH, CDR2 LQKENI. The CDR3 spells CASSPDDRVTRIPNYGYTF. DNA for the CDR3: TGTGCCAGCTCACCCGACGACAGGGTAACAAGGATCCCGAACTATGGCTACACCTTC.

The V and J genes are TRBV12-3 or TRBV12-4 and TRBJ1-2; D perhaps matches TRBD1 (6 bases). With 8 bases removed from V and 4 bases from J, the gap between germline ends came to 8 bases. This CDR3 spans 11 amino acids. The CDR3 DNA reads as TGTGCCAGCGGGACAAGCTATGGCTACACCTTC. Amino acid sequence: CASGTSYGYTF.

The V gene is TRBV19, the J gene TRBJ1-6; no clear D gene. Between the trimmed V and J ends, which lost 3 bases and 5 bases, there was a span of 5 bases. This CDR3 is 13 amino acids long. Germline-derived CDR1 and CDR2 are LNHDA and SQIVND (reference sequence). The chain's CDR3 is CASSIRDNSPLHF. CDR3 nucleotide sequence: TGTGCCAGTAGTATCCGGGATAATTCACCCCTCCACTTT.